This T cell receptor (beta chain) stems from a study of cytomegalovirus exposure and HLA in healthy donors. Study in general: An early release of data contained some 80 million unique TCRs, which came from HLA-typed donors. The study's findings and limits: HLA alleles showed associations with around 15,000 TCR beta sequences in a later analysis, at a 0.05 false discovery rate. Later analysis associated a missense DCLRE1C variant with TCR beta V- and J-gene trimming.

Details on this clone: Its antigen remains unknown.

V lost 1 base and J lost 0, with 9 bases in between. The CDR3 spans 15 residues. Germline CDR1 reads LNHDA; CDR2 reads SQIVND (reference sequence). The PCR ran on 60 Vbeta and 13 Jbeta primers. Here immunoSEQ multiplex PCR was the method, and the copy in TCRdb shows in-frame clones only, minus some. The table records roughly 120,000 clones, 65% to 80% of them present only once. This clonotype was obtained from a middle-aged woman in good health and CMV-seropositive. The genes are TRBV19 and TRBJ1-1; D call uncertain. Sequenced sample: PBMCs. Here the CDR3 reads CASSIARVLNTEAFF. The CDR3 DNA follows: TGTGCCAGTAGTATAGCGCGGGTATTGAACACTGAAGCTTTCTTT.